The next 32 T cell receptor beta chains were all read from a single sample in a study of monozygotic twins with cystic fibrosis. Sequenced by immunoSEQ multiplex PCR; TCRdb stores in-frame clones only, minus some. The table shows about 32,000 clones, with nearly 98% occurring only once. Sequencing was carried out using blood. Source of these receptors: a girl under 10 years old with cystic fibrosis.

The chain joins TRBV10-3 to TRBJ1-2; 7 bases align to TRBD1. This CDR3 has 12 amino acids. Losses at the gene ends were 3 bases for V and 7 bases for J; bases not matched to a gene: 2. Per germline, CDR1 ENHRY and CDR2 SYGVKD. DNA for the CDR3: TGTGCCATCAGTGAAGGGGGCTCTGGCTACACCTTC. Translation gives CAISEGGSGYTF.

This chain connects TRBV5-1 to TRBJ1-1; no reliable D call. This CDR3 contains 13 residues. Germline V lookup: CDR1 SGHRS, CDR2 YFSETQ. Trimming pared 4 bases from V and 4 bases from J, leaving 11 bases between. CDR3 bases: TGCGCCAGCAGCGGAGATAAGGGCACTGAAGCTTTCTTT. This translates into CASSGDKGTEAFF.

The rearrangement links TRBV18 to TRBJ2-5; D is possibly TRBD1 or TRBD2 (5 bases each). Germline V gene sequence: CDR1 KGHSH, CDR2 LQKENI. Trimming took 4 bases from V and 2 from J, leaving 14 bases between them. CDR3 length: 15 residues. The CDR3 is CASSLEGRRQETQYF. Here the CDR3 DNA reads TGTGCCAGCTCACTCGAGGGACGTCGTCAAGAGACCCAGTACTTC.

V usage is TRBV29-1 and J usage is TRBJ2-5; tentative D call: TRBD1 (5 bases). V lost 3 bases and J 7 bases, leaving 18 bases between the germline ends. The CDR3 is 14 residues long. CDR1 SQVTM and CDR2 ANQGSEA come from the germline V gene. As DNA, the CDR3 is TGCAGCGTTGAGGGGCAGGTGGGGTCTGGGACCCAGTACTTC. Its protein product is CSVEGQVGSGTQYF.

The V call is TRBV11-2, the J call TRBJ2-1, with D possibly TRBD2 on 5 matching bases. Germline CDR1 and CDR2: SGHAT and FQNNGV. The CDR3 contains 15 residues. V was shortened by 0 bases and J by 2 bases, with 8 bases between the two germline ends. The CDR3 DNA sequence: TGTGCCAGCAGCTTAGAGAGACTACCCTACAATGAGCAGTTCTTC. It encodes CASSLERLPYNEQFF.

This chain joins TRBV2 and TRBJ1-1, with D uncertain. V was clipped by 3 bases and J by 1 base, with 12 bases between them. The germline CDR1 and CDR2 sequences are SNHLY and FYNNEI. This CDR3 region has 15 residues. CDR3 loop: CASSELRAPNTEAFF. The CDR3, as DNA: TGTGCCAGCAGTGAGTTAAGGGCCCCGAACACTGAAGCTTTCTTT. Full variable domain (rest looked up from reference TRBV2 and TRBJ1-1): EPEVTQTPSHQVTQMGQEVILRCVPISNHLYFYWYRQILGQKVEFLVSFYNNEISEKSEIFDDQFSVERPDGSNFTLKIRSTKLEDSAMYFCASSELRAPNTEAFFGQGTRLTVV.

The rearrangement joins TRBV28 to TRBJ2-7; tentatively, D is TRBD2 (7 bases). The CDR3 sequence is 13 residues long. Germline CDR1 MDHEN, CDR2 SYDVKM. Trimming pared 8 bases from V and 3 bases from J, leaving 14 bases between. The CDR3 DNA reads TGTGCCAGCTGTTCGGGGGGCCGCTACGAGCAGTACTTC. Translation gives CASCSGGRYEQYF.

The rearrangement links TRBV11-1 to TRBJ2-3; 10 positions match TRBD2. With V trimmed by 5 bases and J by 0 bases, 5 bases remained unmatched. The CDR3 has 16 amino acids. In germline, CDR1 is SGHAT, CDR2 FQDESV (reference sequence). CDR3: CASSRRTSGSTDTQYF. The CDR3 bases are TGTGCCAGCAGCCGGAGGACTAGCGGTAGCACAGATACGCAGTATTTT.

The chain is built from TRBV2 and TRBJ2-3, with D uncertain. Between the trimmed V and J ends, which lost 8 bases and 5 bases, there was a span of 14 bases. CDR3 length: 13 amino acids. Germline-derived CDR1 and CDR2 are SNHLY and FYNNEI. CDR3 bases: TGTGCCAGCGGGCCTTGGAGAGTAGATACGCAGTATTTT. Its protein product is CASGPWRVDTQYF.

The chain is built from TRBV28 and TRBJ2-1, with a tentative D call TRBD2 (6 bases). V lost 5 bases, J lost 0 bases, and 17 bases lay in between. Germline lookup yields CDR1 MDHEN and CDR2 SYDVKM. This CDR3 is 17 amino acids long. In nucleotides, the CDR3 is TGTGCCAGCAGTCGAAACCTGGGGGGAAGCTCCTACAATGAGCAGTTCTTC. As protein: CASSRNLGGSSYNEQFF. The full variable domain, rest sourced from reference TRBV28 and TRBJ2-1, is DVKVTQSSRYLVKRTGEKVFLECVQDMDHENMFWYRQDPGLGLRLIYFSYDVKMKEKGDIPEGYSVSREKKERFSLILESASTNQTSMYLCASSRNLGGSSYNEQFFGPGTRLTVL.

The chain carries TRBV5-4 and TRBJ2-7; 11 nucleotides line up with TRBD2. Looked up from germline, CDR1 is SGHNT and CDR2 is YYREEE (reference sequence). Germline trimming cut 4 bases from V and 0 bases from J; bases unmatched to any gene: 3. The CDR3 loop spans 15 amino acids. DNA of the CDR3: TGTGCCAGCAGCCCCCTAGCGGGAGGCTCCTACGAGCAGTACTTC. It specifies CASSPLAGGSYEQYF.

This chain uses TRBV5-1 with TRBJ2-7; D gene uncertain. The V and J ends lost 0 bases and 0 bases respectively, with 7 bases between them. CDR3 length: 14 amino acids. The germline V gene has CDR1 SGHRS and CDR2 YFSETQ. Written as DNA, the CDR3 is TGCGCCAGCAGCTTGGCGAAGGGCTCCTACGAGCAGTACTTC. It codes for CASSLAKGSYEQYF.

CDR3 in DNA: TGTGCCAGCAGTGCTACAGGGGGGGAGCAGTTCTTC. Its protein is CASSATGGEQFF. This rearrangement joins TRBV25-1 to TRBJ2-1; 8 bases are shared with TRBD1. The length of the CDR3 is 12 residues. From germline, CDR1 is MGHDK and CDR2 SYGVNS. Trimming took 4 bases from V and 10 from J; bases not matched to a gene: 3.

The chain combines TRBV6-5 with TRBJ1-2; D is unclear. Germline V CDR1 and CDR2: MNHEY, SVGAGI. This CDR3 has 13 amino acids. The V end was cut by 6 bases, the J end by 4 bases, with 12 bases between. The CDR3 bases are TGTGCCAGCAGCCGCCCGGGGATCTATGGCTACACCTTC. Translating gives CASSRPGIYGYTF.

V and J are TRBV2 and TRBJ1-2, with TRBD1 as a possible D gene (6 bases). Germline-derived CDR1 and CDR2 are SNHLY and FYNNEI. Trimming took 6 bases from V and 0 from J, leaving 14 bases between them. The CDR3 is 15 residues long. The CDR3 nucleotides are TGTGCCAGCAGAGCTAAACAGGGCCCTAACTATGGCTACACCTTC. It encodes CASRAKQGPNYGYTF.

The V call is TRBV7-8, the J call TRBJ2-1, with D tentatively TRBD2 (5 bases). Deletions cut 3 bases from V and 4 bases from J, with 10 bases between. Germline V CDR1 and CDR2: SGHVS, FQNEAQ. The CDR3 sequence is 14 residues long. CDR3: CASSFKQRYNEQFF. The CDR3 DNA sequence: TGTGCCAGCAGCTTTAAGCAGCGGTACAATGAGCAGTTCTTC.

This chain joins TRBV7-9 and TRBJ1-2, with 10 bases aligning to TRBD1. Germline V gene lookup returns CDR1 SEHNR and CDR2 FQNEAQ (reference sequence). This CDR3 has 14 residues. The V and J ends lost 4 bases and 4 bases, in that order; junction bases with no gene match: 3. CDR3 protein: CASSSDRGPYGYTF. The CDR3 nucleotides read TGTGCCAGCAGCTCCGACAGGGGGCCCTATGGCTACACCTTC.

This rearrangement joins TRBV19 to TRBJ2-3; 8 bases are shared with TRBD2. The J segment lost 4 bases and the V segment lost 7 bases, leaving 7 bases of the junction unmatched. This CDR3 region has 14 residues. Germline loops: CDR1 LNHDA, CDR2 SQIVND (reference sequence). The chain's CDR3 is CASTFGLASDTQYF. The CDR3 region has the DNA TGTGCCAGTACTTTTGGACTAGCCTCAGATACGCAGTATTTT.

The chain combines TRBV9 with TRBJ2-1; TRBD1 matches 9 bases. The V gene's germline CDR1 is SGDLS and CDR2 YYNGEE. The CDR3 has 15 residues. Trimming removed 3 bases from V and 10 bases from J; junction bases left unmatched: 11. The DNA of the CDR3 is TGTGCCAGCAGCGCCGGGACAGGGAGGTTCGTAGAGCAGTTCTTC. Translation gives CASSAGTGRFVEQFF.

The rearrangement joins TRBV5-4 to TRBJ1-1, with a possible D match to TRBD1 (5 bases). CDR3 length equals 12 residues. Germline lookup yields CDR1 SGHNT and CDR2 YYREEE (reference sequence). The ends were cut back, 3 bases at V and 7 bases at J, with 10 bases in the middle. The CDR3 sequence is CASSSRDGEAFF. The CDR3 nucleotides are TGTGCCAGCAGCTCCCGGGACGGTGAAGCTTTCTTT.

This chain links TRBV19 with TRBJ2-3; maybe TRBD1 (5 bases). This CDR3 spans 15 amino acids. Germline values: CDR1 LNHDA, CDR2 SQIVND (reference sequence). V was trimmed by 1 base and J by 2 bases, leaving 10 bases between them. The CDR3 DNA sequence: TGTGCCAGTAGTATAGGGGGCCGAAACACAGATACGCAGTATTTT. It specifies CASSIGGRNTDTQYF.

The chain joins TRBV9 to TRBJ1-6, with 8 bases aligning to TRBD1. This CDR3 region has 15 residues. The junction had 5 bases not matched to a gene; V was cut back by 1 base and J by 8 bases. Germline V CDR1 and CDR2: SGDLS, YYNGEE. The CDR3 DNA reads as TGTGCCAGCAGCGTATCCGGGACAGGCGATTCACCCCTCCACTTT. It yields the protein CASSVSGTGDSPLHF.

This chain uses TRBV5-4 with TRBJ2-3, with 7 bases matching TRBD1. CDR1 SGHNT and CDR2 YYREEE come from the germline V gene (reference sequence). V lost 4 bases and J lost 5; bases outside the gene matches: 4. This CDR3 region has 13 residues. CDR3 coding DNA: TGTGCCAGCAGCGCACAGGGGAGAGATACGCAGTATTTT. It yields the protein CASSAQGRDTQYF.

This sequence joins TRBV30 and TRBJ2-2; D is ambiguous. CDR3 size: 14 residues. V lost 2 bases and J 6 bases, leaving 13 bases between the germline ends. CDR1 and CDR2 (germline): GTSNPN, SVGIG (reference sequence). CDR3 sequence (DNA): TGTGCCTGGAGTCGCCTAGTCGTATCCGGGGAGCTGTTTTTT. As protein: CAWSRLVVSGELFF. Based on the CDR3 plus reference TRBV30 and TRBJ2-2, the full variable domain is SQTIHQWPATLVQPVGSPLSLECTVEGTSNPNLYWYRQAAGRGLQLLFYSVGIGQISSEVPQNLSASRPQDRQFILSSKKLLLSDSGFYLCAWSRLVVSGELFFGEGSRLTVL.

This clone was observed a single time. The CDR3 here is CASSLSPPTDTQYF. As DNA, the CDR3 is TGTGCCAGCAGCTTAAGCCCACCCACAGATACGCAGTATTTT. The genes are TRBV7-8 and TRBJ2-3; D uncertain. The CDR3 extends over 14 amino acids. From germline, CDR1 is SGHVS and CDR2 FQNEAQ. The V end lost 2 bases, the J end lost 2 bases, and 8 bases lay between the germline ends.

The chain combines TRBV5-1 with TRBJ1-1; D ambiguous. Trimming pared 3 bases from V and 0 bases from J, leaving 6 bases between. Germline assignment: CDR1 SGHRS and CDR2 YFSETQ. The CDR3 is 13 residues long. The CDR3 spells CASSWTMNTEAFF. CDR3 sequence (DNA): TGCGCCAGCAGCTGGACGATGAACACTGAAGCTTTCTTT.

J is TRBJ2-7 and V is TRBV7-8; D call uncertain. The CDR3 extends over 16 amino acids. Germline CDR1 is SGHVS and CDR2 is FQNEAQ. V lost 1 base to trimming and J lost 0 bases, with 13 bases between them. The CDR3 here is CASSLDGSTYSYEQYF. CDR3 nucleotide sequence: TGTGCCAGCAGCTTAGACGGCTCAACCTACTCCTACGAGCAGTACTTC.

The chain links TRBV7-2 to TRBJ2-7; D is undetermined. The CDR3 has 15 amino acids. Trimming took off 1 base at V and 2 bases at J, with 12 bases between the two ends. Germline V gene sequence: CDR1 SGHTA, CDR2 FQGNSA. CDR3 coding DNA: TGTGCCAGCAGCTTAGACAGCCACCCTACCTACGAGCAGTACTTC. Translation gives CASSLDSHPTYEQYF. The variable domain in full, completed from reference TRBV7-2 and TRBJ2-7, reads GAGVSQSPSNKVTEKGKDVELRCDPISGHTALYWYRQSLGQGLEFLIYFQGNSAPDKSGLPSDRFSAERTGGSVSTLTIQRTQQEDSAVYLCASSLDSHPTYEQYFGPGTRLTVT.

This rearrangement joins TRBV9 to TRBJ2-3; a weak D match, TRBD2 (5 bases). Germline-derived CDR1 and CDR2 are SGDLS and YYNGEE. The V end was cut by 2 bases, the J end by 2 bases, with 12 bases between. CDR3 length: 15 residues. CDR3 DNA: TGTGCCAGCAGCGTGCAAAGCGGATTCACAGATACGCAGTATTTT. Translated, it gives CASSVQSGFTDTQYF.

V and J are TRBV4-1 and TRBJ2-7; TRBD2 might be the D (5 bases). V was shortened by 4 bases and J by 2 bases, with 12 bases between the two germline ends. Germline V CDR1 and CDR2: MGHRA, YSYEKL. The CDR3 extends over 14 amino acids. In DNA, the CDR3 is TGCGCCAGCAGCCCCGTCATCGGGACCTACGAGCAGTACTTC. As protein: CASSPVIGTYEQYF.

This chain uses TRBV11-1 with TRBJ1-1, with D unresolved. The CDR3 length is 15 residues. V shed 3 bases and J shed 5 bases, with 16 bases lying between them. Germline CDR1 reads SGHAT; CDR2 reads FQDESV (reference sequence). CDR3 region: CASSFRPGIGTEAFF. The CDR3 DNA reads as TGTGCCAGCAGCTTTCGACCCGGAATCGGGACTGAAGCTTTCTTT.

V and J are TRBV4-1 and TRBJ2-1; possibly TRBD1 or TRBD2 for D (5 bases each). The CDR3 is 11 residues long. V lost 1 base and J 11 bases, leaving 6 bases between the germline ends. Germline V CDR1 and CDR2: MGHRA, YSYEKL. The CDR3 reads CASSQGGQQFF. The DNA for the CDR3 is TGCGCCAGCAGCCAAGGGGGACAGCAGTTCTTC.